This T cell receptor beta chain was captured in a study of post-analysis software for immune sequencing data. Overall study context: The patients showed relapsing-remitting, secondary progressive and progressive-relapsing multiple sclerosis courses. General observations from the study: Patients used a handful of TRBV segments, including TRBV5-6, TRBV5-1 and TRBV20-1, more often than controls.

In germline, CDR1 is SGHTA, CDR2 FQGNSA. The CDR3 covers 17 residues. Trimming took 1 base from V and 0 from J, leaving 13 bases between them. Researchers reported that TCR beta cDNA libraries carried unique molecular identifiers. One entry per CDR3 protein, called by TCRdb with MiXCR from the PCR reads. The data contain hundreds of thousands of distinct CDR3 sequences, roughly 29% of them singletons. In its sample, this clonotype was seen a few times. Its antigen is unidentified. This rearrangement joins TRBV7-2 to TRBJ1-3; D remains unclear. Input material: blood. This TCR was sampled from a girl aged 10-17 years with multiple sclerosis. The CDR3 DNA is TGTGCCAGCAGCTTAGTGGCAGGATACCACTCTGGAAACACCATATATTTT. Residues: CASSLVAGYHSGNTIYF.